This T cell receptor beta chain emerged from a study of shared clonotypes between healthy human individuals (dated by TCRdb to the early 2020s). With respect to the entire study: The cohort included a few men and a couple of women between 18 and 49 years of age. For each donor, CD4 naive and CD4 memory were each given three plates, CD8 naive was given two plates, and CD8 memory was given one plate. Between about 0.85 and 9.5 billion PBMCs per donor were obtained by leukapheresis. To increase sequencing depth and limit assay-specific biases, different laboratories used diverse techniques to prepare libraries and sequence TCR repertoires. To estimate repertoire size and how much clonotypes are shared between individuals, the study performed deep sequencing of blood TCR repertoires from a handful of healthy adults.

Broader findings and caveats from the paper: Clonotypes shared by all four sorted-subset donors showed higher generation probabilities than non-shared clonotypes. Naive subsets generally had larger estimated clonotype richness than memory subsets. Even with the large sequencing depth, rarefaction of the sorted-subset datasets indicated that sequencing was incomplete. Sampling was restricted to blood, and TCR repertoires in tissue are likely to differ from TCR repertoires in blood. Across four donors, 5% to 6% of naive CD4, approximately 3.5% of naive CD8, 2% to 2.5% of memory CD4, and 0.4% of memory CD8 clonotypes were shared. Pairwise subsampling indicated that sequencing depth was expected to affect the degree of clonotype sharing among donors. Because the study included only a small number of donors, the genetic and exposure-history diversity represented was limited.

TCR CDR3 regions were amplified from genomic DNA by multiplex PCR using the deep immunoSEQ assay. Genomic DNA extracted from each cell subset was distributed evenly over all wells of several immunoSEQ 96-well plates, and each plate served as one replicate. For sorted subsets, each replicate PCR was loaded with 200 to 250 ng genomic DNA, equivalent to about 30,000 T cell genomes. The purified libraries were quantified using a Qubit 3.0 fluorometer, sized with a Bioanalyzer 2100, and then quantified again using the KAPA Library Quantification kit. Every immunoSEQ 96-well plate was sequenced on a separate single-read 150-cycle Illumina NextSeq 550 flow cell. Processing in the source paper ran as follows. The immunoSEQ output contained only junctional sequences without quality scores, so filtering could not match that applied to full-length reads. Sequences were annotated with PyIR, a Python wrapper for IgBLAST v1.9, and V/J genes and CDR3 were assigned using IMGT germline references. Reads were removed for weak V/J assignments (E-value above 1e-6), missing CDR3, stop codons, out-of-frame junctions, or ambiguous translated residues. V3J clonotypes were defined as sequences sharing an identical inferred V gene, J gene, and CDR3 amino acid sequence. The percentage overlap between two repertoires was calculated by dividing the number of shared unique clonotypes by the size of the smaller repertoire. RTK rarefaction, the Chao1 estimator, and Recon v2.1 estimates of unobserved clonotypes were used to assess repertoire richness. Generation probabilities for all TCRbeta clonotypes obtained by the gDNA method from a handful of donors were computed using OLGA. TCRdb carries this immuneACCESS record with in-frame sequences only. Its versions omit some clonotypes, under half of them owing to an unresolved V gene in the studies checked, with the rest unexplained. That table furnishes V, J and clone size, whereas the DNA furnished D and trimming. The sample table contains millions of clones; only one count was recorded for approximately 90% of them. The ten largest make up around 0.14% of the sample.

In regard to this clone: Its binding antigen is unknown. Base qualities are not recorded, but no much larger clone differs from it by a single base.

Donors were healthy HIV-negative adults with no recently reported acute infections or vaccinations. All donors were Caucasian adults living in Nashville, Tennessee, USA. Magnetic negative selection was used to enrich CD4+ T cells, after which naive cells were positively selected on CD45RA and the negative fraction became the memory subset. Blood was obtained by leukapheresis, after which PBMCs were separated by Ficoll-Histopaque density gradient centrifugation and cryopreserved in liquid nitrogen vapor phase. Analytical flow cytometry was used to check the purity and quantity of every magnetically sorted T cell population. Genomic DNA was isolated from every sorted fraction and measured by UV absorbance on a Nanodrop 2000c. The junction shows trimming of 0 bases on V and 2 bases on J, plus 8 bases between the germline ends. The germline V gene supplies CDR1 ENHRY and CDR2 SYGVKD. The CDR3 runs 15 residues from the cysteine to the phenylalanine. CDR3 DNA is the only sequence kept; it has 45 bases, read in frame from the first base.

Sample: naive CD4+ T cells sorted from blood. The cell subset or site label on this specimen signifies: CD45RA+ positively selected. This chain is built from TRBV10-3 and TRBJ2-4; 5 matching bases give a weak D call of TRBD1. The clonotype comes from a man aged 18 to 29 in good health. The DNA is TGTGCCATCAGTGAGTCTCGGACAACCAAAAACATTCAGTACTTC. Its translation reads: CAISESRTTKNIQYF.